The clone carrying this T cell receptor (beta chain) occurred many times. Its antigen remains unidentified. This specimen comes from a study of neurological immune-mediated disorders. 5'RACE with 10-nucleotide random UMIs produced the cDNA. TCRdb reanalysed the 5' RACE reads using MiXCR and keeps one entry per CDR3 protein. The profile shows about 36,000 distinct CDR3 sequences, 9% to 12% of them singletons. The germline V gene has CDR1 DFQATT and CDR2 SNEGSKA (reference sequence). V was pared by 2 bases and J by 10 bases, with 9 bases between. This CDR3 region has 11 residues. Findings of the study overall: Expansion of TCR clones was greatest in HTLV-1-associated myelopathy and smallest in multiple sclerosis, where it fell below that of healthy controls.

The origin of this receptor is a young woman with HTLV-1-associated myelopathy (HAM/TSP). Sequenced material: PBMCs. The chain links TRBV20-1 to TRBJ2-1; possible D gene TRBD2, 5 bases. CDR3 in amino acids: CSARHTGEQFF. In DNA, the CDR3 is TGCAGTGCTAGACACACGGGAGAGCAGTTCTTC.